Sequencing of this TCR beta chain was carried out in a study of T cells after yellow fever vaccination. Trimming shortened V by 3 bases and J by 5 bases, and 20 bases separated the two germline ends. This CDR3 has 16 amino acids. Germline V lookup: CDR1 SGHDT, CDR2 YYEEEE. It was through 5'RACE template switching that TCR cDNA was made, with a universal primer site and UMIs added. TCRdb reanalysed the 5' RACE reads using MiXCR and keeps one entry per CDR3 protein. The sample consists of around 120,000 distinct CDR3 sequences, roughly 7.2% of them appearing once. Points from the study as a whole: Reappearance after the booster was observed for most primary-vaccination clones (96% CD4, just over 85% CD8). Researchers noted that a small share of clonotypes showed up in both CD4 and CD8 compartments.

This clonotype was seen at least ten times. The antigen is unknown. The TCR comes from a man younger than 35 who received the YFV17D yellow fever vaccine. This rearrangement joins TRBV5-6 to TRBJ2-5, with a weak D call TRBD1 (6 bases). The specimen comprised CD4+ T cells sorted from PBMCs, sampled roughly seven weeks after the first yellow fever vaccination. CDR3 protein: CASSSGTPSDWETQYF. The CDR3 nucleotides read TGTGCCAGCAGCTCGGGGACACCCTCCGACTGGGAGACCCAGTACTTC.